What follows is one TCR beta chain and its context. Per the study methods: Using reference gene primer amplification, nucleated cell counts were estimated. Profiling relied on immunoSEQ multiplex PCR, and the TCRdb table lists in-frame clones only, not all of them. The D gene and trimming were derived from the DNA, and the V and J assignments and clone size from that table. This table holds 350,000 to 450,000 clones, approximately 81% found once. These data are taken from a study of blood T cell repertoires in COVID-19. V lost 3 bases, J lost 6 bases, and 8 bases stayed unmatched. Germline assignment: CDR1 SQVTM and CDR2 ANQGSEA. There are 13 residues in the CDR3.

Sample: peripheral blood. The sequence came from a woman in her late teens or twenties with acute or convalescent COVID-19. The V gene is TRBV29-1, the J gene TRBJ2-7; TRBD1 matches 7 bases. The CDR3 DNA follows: TGCAGCGTTGAGGGGGACAGAGCCGGCGAGCAGTACTTC. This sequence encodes CSVEGDRAGEQYF.